The TCR beta chain described here comes from a study of T-cell memory formation after mild COVID-19. Study-level results: CD8+ contracting clones occupied EMRA, while CD4+ ones occupied mainly CM and EM. CD4+ bias marked clones expanding day 15 to 37, unlike balanced contracting clones.

The TCR alpha and TCR beta cDNA libraries, bearing sample barcodes and UMIs, were generated by 5'RACE using constant-segment primers. TCRdb processed the 5' RACE reads anew with MiXCR; each CDR3 protein has one entry. Here the sample spans about 340,000 distinct CDR3 sequences, 20% being singletons. CDR1 and CDR2 from the germline V gene are SGHTA and FQGNSA. The CDR3 is 22 residues long. J gave up 1 base and V 2 bases, and 18 bases lay outside the gene matches. As regards this clonotype: Its antigen remains unidentified.

Input material: PBMCs or a T cell subset sorted from them (not recorded which). This TCR came from a man between 18 and 29 years old who had mild COVID-19 (a few samples of this study predate the infection). Cell type and time point are not known. V and J are TRBV7-2 and TRBJ2-3, with 13 bases lining up with TRBD2. The chain's CDR3 is CASSLNGGLGLAGLEGTDTQYF. CDR3 sequence (DNA): TGTGCCAGCAGCTTAAATGGAGGTTTGGGACTAGCGGGGTTGGAGGGCACAGATACGCAGTATTTT.